Each of the 17 T cell receptor beta chains below was sequenced from the same sample in a study of Tregs in tolerant kidney transplant recipients. TCRdb's table, derived via immunoSEQ multiplex PCR, lists solely in-frame clones and lacks some. Of 50,000 to 85,000 clones in the sample, roughly 92% were seen once. The sample here was CD8+ T cells from blood, taken before the transplant. Source of these receptors: a human donor who received a combined kidney and bone marrow transplant.

The V call is TRBV4-2, the J call TRBJ1-1; the D gene is possibly TRBD1 (5 bases). The germline V and J ends were trimmed by 4 bases and 1 base, with 7 bases remaining between them. The germline V gene has CDR1 LGHNA and CDR2 YNFKEQ. The CDR3 sequence is 13 residues long. The CDR3 nucleotides are TGTGCCAGCAGCCTTGGACAGAACACTGAAGCTTTCTTT. Its translation: CASSLGQNTEAFF.

The chain couples TRBV19 to TRBJ2-7; possibly TRBD1 for D (5 bases). V was pared by 6 bases and J by 6 bases, with 15 bases between. This CDR3 has 13 residues. Germline CDR1 LNHDA, CDR2 SQIVND (reference sequence). The CDR3 reads CASSPSRVGEQYF. The CDR3, as DNA: TGTGCCAGTAGCCCATCCAGGGTGGGCGAGCAGTACTTC.

The chain links TRBV5-6 to TRBJ2-7, with TRBD2 matching over 13 bases. V shed 3 bases, J shed 2 bases, and the junction held 2 bases outside the gene matches. Germline assignment: CDR1 SGHDT and CDR2 YYEEEE. CDR3 length equals 15 residues. The CDR3 coding sequence is TGTGCCAGCAGCTGGGGGACTAGCGGGACCTACGAGCAGTACTTC. It is translated as CASSWGTSGTYEQYF.

V gene TRBV11-3 combines with J gene TRBJ2-7, with 8 bases identical to TRBD2. CDR3 length equals 13 residues. Per the germline V gene, CDR1 is SGHNT and CDR2 is YENEEA. Unmatched junction bases numbered 3, after V lost 6 bases and J lost 2 bases. CDR3 DNA sequence: TGTGCCAGCAGTTACGGGAGGGCCTACGAGCAGTACTTC. Translated: CASSYGRAYEQYF.

V gene TRBV6-8 combines with J gene TRBJ2-7, with unresolved D. The germline V gene encodes CDR1 MNHGY and CDR2 SAAAGT. With 6 bases removed from V and 3 bases from J, the gap between germline ends came to 18 bases. The CDR3 runs to 15 residues. CDR3 in DNA: TGTGCCAGCAGGTTACAGACAAAACCGAACTACGAGCAGTACTTC. This sequence encodes CASRLQTKPNYEQYF.

The rearrangement joins TRBV5-1 to TRBJ2-1; D remains ambiguous. The CDR3 is 14 amino acids. The V end lost 0 bases, the J end lost 8 bases, and 12 bases lay between the germline ends. Germline V gene sequence: CDR1 SGHRS, CDR2 YFSETQ. As DNA, the CDR3 is TGCGCCAGCAGCTTGGAGCTAGTAGCCGATGAGCAGTTCTTC. Protein product: CASSLELVADEQFF.

This clone was detected once. This chain connects TRBV12-1 to TRBJ2-1; the tabulated D call, TRBD1, remains unverified against the DNA. TRBV12-1 is annotated as a pseudogene. The CDR3 sequence is 12 residues long. The CDR3 region is CASRICMQGKFF. CDR3 bases: TGTGCCAGCAGGATCTGCATGCAGGGGAAGTTCTTC.

The chain recombines TRBV4-3 with TRBJ2-3; 7 bases are a match to TRBD2. The CDR3 is 16 amino acids. Trimming took 1 base from V and 3 from J; bases not matched to a gene: 7. The germline V gene encodes CDR1 LGHNA and CDR2 YSLEER. CDR3 protein: CASSQVLLATTDTQYF. The CDR3 bases are TGCGCCAGCAGCCAAGTCTTACTAGCGACTACAGATACGCAGTATTTT.

The CDR3 sequence: CASSQVEGAIEQYF. The CDR3 DNA reads as TGCGCCAGCAGCCAAGTAGAGGGGGCGATTGAGCAGTACTTC. The V call is TRBV4-1, the J call TRBJ2-7; 7 positions match TRBD1. The CDR3 runs 14 residues. Trimming took 1 base from V and 7 from J; bases not matched to a gene: 7. Germline V gene lookup returns CDR1 MGHRA and CDR2 YSYEKL.

This chain connects TRBV14 to TRBJ1-3; no clear D gene. V was clipped by 2 bases and J by 0 bases, with 11 bases between them. The CDR3 has 16 residues. CDR1 is SGHDN and CDR2 is FVKESK in the germline V gene. The CDR3 protein is CASSQWVWSSGNTIYF. The CDR3 DNA follows: TGTGCCAGCAGCCAATGGGTTTGGAGCTCTGGAAACACCATATATTTT. The whole variable domain, remainder taken from reference TRBV14 and TRBJ1-3, is EAGVTQFPSHSVIEKGQTVTLRCDPISGHDNLYWYRRVMGKEIKFLLHFVKESKQDESGMPNNRFLAERTGGTYSTLKVQPAELEDSGVYFCASSQWVWSSGNTIYFGEGSWLTVV.

The chain uses TRBV5-4 and TRBJ2-2, with unresolved D. Trimming cost V 0 bases and J 2 bases, with 17 bases left between them. This CDR3 region has 18 residues. Per germline, CDR1 SGHNT and CDR2 YYREEE (reference sequence). This CDR3 reads CASSLERFGHSNTGELFF. The DNA of the CDR3 is TGTGCCAGCAGCTTGGAACGATTTGGGCATTCTAACACCGGGGAGCTGTTTTTT.

The chain joins TRBV15 to TRBJ2-1, with 7 bases fitting TRBD2. The CDR3 is 15 amino acids. Per germline, CDR1 LNHNV and CDR2 YYDKDF (reference sequence). After removal of 0 bases from V and 6 bases from J, the junction contained 5 bases not matched to a gene. The CDR3 DNA sequence: TGTGCCACCAGCAGAGATTTGGGCGGGAGCAATGAGCAGTTCTTC. Protein sequence: CATSRDLGGSNEQFF.

This rearrangement joins TRBV29-1 to TRBJ2-1; maybe TRBD2 (5 bases). Deletions cut 4 bases from V and 8 bases from J, with 9 bases between. The germline gives CDR1 SQVTM, CDR2 ANQGSEA. The CDR3 spans 11 residues. The CDR3 loop is CSVVQDYEQFF. In DNA form, the CDR3 reads TGCAGCGTTGTCCAGGACTATGAGCAGTTCTTC.

This chain uses TRBV6-6 with TRBJ2-7, with 10 bases aligning to TRBD2. Germline loops: CDR1 MNHNY, CDR2 SVGAGI (reference sequence). V lost 4 bases and J lost 7; bases outside the gene matches: 10. This CDR3 spans 15 amino acids. The CDR3 loop is CASSSRRLAGAEQYF. In DNA, the CDR3 is TGTGCCAGCAGTTCTCGTAGGCTAGCGGGAGCGGAGCAGTACTTC.

The CDR3 loop is CASSARGNARVGYTF. For the CDR3, the DNA is TGTGCCAGCAGCGCCAGGGGGAATGCTAGAGTCGGCTACACCTTC. The chain uses TRBV13 and TRBJ1-2; TRBD1 agrees at 7 bases. The length of the CDR3 is 15 residues. J was trimmed by 8 bases and V by 5 bases; bases with no gene match: 14. From germline, CDR1 is PRHDT and CDR2 FYEKMQ (reference sequence).

The chain combines TRBV10-1 with TRBJ2-7, with D maybe TRBD1 (6 bases). The CDR3 contains 19 residues. Per germline, CDR1 WNHNN and CDR2 SYGVQD (reference sequence). V was shortened by 1 base and J by 5 bases, with 27 bases between the two germline ends. The CDR3 nucleotides are TGCGCCAGCAGTGAGTTAAACAACTCCGCTTCCAGGGGAAGCGACGAGCAGTACTTC. Translation gives CASSELNNSASRGSDEQYF.

The chain uses TRBV25-1 and TRBJ2-7; D unresolved. The length of the CDR3 is 12 residues. Germline CDR1 reads MGHDK; CDR2 reads SYGVNS. Trimming removed 6 bases from V and 10 bases from J, with 16 bases in between. This CDR3 reads CASRDTQLVQYF. CDR3 nucleotides: TGTGCCAGCAGAGACACACAGTTAGTTCAGTACTTC.